This TCR beta chain was sequenced during a study of cytomegalovirus exposure and HLA in healthy donors. The PCR had 60 Vbeta and 13 Jbeta primers. Assay: immunoSEQ multiplex PCR; the TCRdb copy retains only in-frame clones and omits some. The sample yields over 150,000 clones, roughly 72% seen once. J was trimmed by 1 base and V by 2 bases; bases with no gene match: 5. Germline values: CDR1 MNHEY, CDR2 SMNVEV (reference sequence). The CDR3 runs to 16 residues. Sample: PBMCs. This clonotype was obtained from a man aged 25 to 40 in good health and CMV-seronegative. This sequence joins TRBV27 and TRBJ2-5; 9 bases are shared with TRBD2. The CDR3 sequence: CASSLGNSGGQETQYF. CDR3 sequence (DNA): TGTGCCAGCAGTTTAGGAAATAGCGGGGGCCAAGAGACCCAGTACTTC.